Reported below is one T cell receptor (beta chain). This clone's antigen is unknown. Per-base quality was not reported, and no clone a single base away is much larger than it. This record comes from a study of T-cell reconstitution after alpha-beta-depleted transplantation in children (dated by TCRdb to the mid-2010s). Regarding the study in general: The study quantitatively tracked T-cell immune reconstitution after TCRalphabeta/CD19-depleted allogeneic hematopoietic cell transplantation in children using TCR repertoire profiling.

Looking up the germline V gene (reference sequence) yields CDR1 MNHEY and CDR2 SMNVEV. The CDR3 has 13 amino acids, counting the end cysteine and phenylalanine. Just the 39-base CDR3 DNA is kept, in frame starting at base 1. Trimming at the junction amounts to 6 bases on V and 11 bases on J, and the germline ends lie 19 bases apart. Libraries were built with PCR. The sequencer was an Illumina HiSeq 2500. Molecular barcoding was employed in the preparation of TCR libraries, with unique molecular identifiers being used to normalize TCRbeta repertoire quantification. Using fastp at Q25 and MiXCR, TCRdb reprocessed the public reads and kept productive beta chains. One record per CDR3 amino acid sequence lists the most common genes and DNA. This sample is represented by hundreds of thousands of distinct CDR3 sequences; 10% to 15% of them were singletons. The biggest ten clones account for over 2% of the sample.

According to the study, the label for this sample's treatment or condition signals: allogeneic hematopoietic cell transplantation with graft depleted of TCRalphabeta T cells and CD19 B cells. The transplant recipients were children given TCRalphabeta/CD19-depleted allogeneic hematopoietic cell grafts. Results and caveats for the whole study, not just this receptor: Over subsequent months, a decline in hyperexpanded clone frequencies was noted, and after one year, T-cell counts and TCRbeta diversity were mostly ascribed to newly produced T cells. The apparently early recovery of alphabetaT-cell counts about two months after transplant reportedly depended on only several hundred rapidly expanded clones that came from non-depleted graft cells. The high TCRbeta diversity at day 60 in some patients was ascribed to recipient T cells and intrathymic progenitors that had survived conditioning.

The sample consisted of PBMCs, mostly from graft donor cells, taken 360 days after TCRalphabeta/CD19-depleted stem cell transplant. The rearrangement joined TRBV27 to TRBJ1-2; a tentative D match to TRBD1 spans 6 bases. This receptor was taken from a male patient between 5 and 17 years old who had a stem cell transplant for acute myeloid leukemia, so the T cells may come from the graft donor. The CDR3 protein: CASSGTGVTGYTF. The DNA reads TGTGCCAGCAGCGGGACCGGCGTTACAGGGTACACCTTC.